One sample yielded the 32 T cell receptor beta chains listed below, sequenced in a study of PD-1 blockade in classical Hodgkin lymphoma. Sequenced by immunoSEQ multiplex PCR; TCRdb stores in-frame clones only, minus some. The sample has 70,000 or so clones; 93% are singletons. This sample's time point: newly diagnosed, previously untreated cHL patient sample. Material for sequencing was peripheral blood mononuclear cells (PBMCs). These receptors originate from a human donor with classical Hodgkin lymphoma.

This chain connects TRBV5-1 to TRBJ1-5; D uncertain. Germline V gives CDR1 SGHRS, CDR2 YFSETQ. CDR3 size: 15 residues. V lost 0 bases to trimming and J lost 0 bases, with 7 bases between them. The CDR3 coding sequence is TGCGCCAGCAGCTTGGCGGGAGATAGCAATCAGCCCCAGCATTTT. Its protein is CASSLAGDSNQPQHF.

CDR3 coding DNA: TGTGCCATCAGTGAACGGACTAGCGGGAGCCCTTACAATGAGCAGTTCTTC. Residues: CAISERTSGSPYNEQFF. The V call is TRBV10-3, the J call TRBJ2-1; 13 bases match TRBD2. This CDR3 contains 17 residues. V lost 3 bases to trimming and J lost 4 bases; unmatched junction nucleotides: 6. Germline V gene lookup returns CDR1 ENHRY and CDR2 SYGVKD.

J is TRBJ2-5 and V is TRBV6-5, with 9 bases fitting TRBD2. The trim removed 3 bases at V and 5 bases at J, leaving 1 base unmatched. The CDR3 covers 13 residues. Germline lookup yields CDR1 MNHEY and CDR2 SVGAGI. CDR3 in DNA: TGTGCCAGCAGTTATAGCGGGAGTGAGACCCAGTACTTC. It translates to CASSYSGSETQYF.

The count of this clone is one. This chain connects TRBV30 to TRBJ1-5; D gene ambiguous. Trimming took off 1 base at V and 5 bases at J, with 21 bases between the two ends. Per the germline V gene, CDR1 is GTSNPN and CDR2 is SVGIG (reference sequence). The CDR3 extends over 17 amino acids. The CDR3, as DNA: TGTGCCTGGAGTGGTGGAGACGGAAATTACCATGATCAGCCCCAGCATTTT. The encoded protein is CAWSGGDGNYHDQPQHF.

The chain has TRBV9 and TRBJ2-5; no firm D call. CDR3 size: 13 residues. Trimming took 4 bases from V and 4 from J, leaving 11 bases between them. Per the germline V gene, CDR1 is SGDLS and CDR2 is YYNGEE. In nucleotides, the CDR3 is TGTGCCAGCAGCCCCCAAATAGGAGAGACCCAGTACTTC. The encoded protein is CASSPQIGETQYF.

The chain recombines TRBV6-1 with TRBJ2-1; TRBD2 is a possible D gene (5 bases). Germline CDR1 reads MNHNS; CDR2 reads SASEGT. CDR3 size: 13 residues. V shed 10 bases and J shed 8 bases, with 18 bases lying between them. Here the CDR3 DNA reads TGTGCCACCTCAAGGGAGAAGCGATATGAGCAGTTCTTC. This codes for CATSREKRYEQFF.

This sequence joins TRBV5-5 and TRBJ2-7; the D is unclear. The V and J ends lost 6 bases and 3 bases respectively, with 16 bases between them. This CDR3 is 14 amino acids long. Germline lookup yields CDR1 SGHKS and CDR2 YYEKEE (reference sequence). This CDR3 reads CASTLQPSDYEQYF. CDR3 sequence (DNA): TGTGCCAGCACTCTACAGCCTAGTGACTACGAGCAGTACTTC.

As for this clone: At one of its ends the junction is not consistent with the germline gene, which may arise from a read error. The V call is TRBV7-9, the J call TRBJ2-2; D is perhaps TRBD2 (5 bases). Germline CDR1 reads SEHNR; CDR2 reads FQNEAQ (reference sequence). The CDR3 is 13 residues long. The CDR3 protein is CASSLAGSGELFF. CDR3 coding DNA: TGTGCCAGCAGCCTAGCAGGTTCCGGGGAGCTGTTTTTT.

V gene TRBV10-3 combines with J gene TRBJ1-1, with D hard to call. Trimming stripped 4 bases from V and 1 base from J, with 10 bases between. CDR3 size: 14 residues. Germline CDR1 reads ENHRY; CDR2 reads SYGVKD. The CDR3 sequence: CAISVTPRNTEAFF. In DNA form, the CDR3 reads TGTGCCATCAGTGTCACCCCAAGGAACACTGAAGCTTTCTTT.

The chain combines TRBV30 with TRBJ2-1, with 8 bases that match TRBD2. The ends lost 2 bases at V and 1 base at J; junction bases unmatched: 7. This CDR3 comprises 16 residues. The germline gives CDR1 GTSNPN, CDR2 SVGIG (reference sequence). CDR3: CAWSSIGTRSYNEQFF. For the CDR3, the DNA is TGTGCCTGGAGTTCTATCGGGACTAGATCCTACAATGAGCAGTTCTTC. Complete variable domain (other parts from reference TRBV30 and TRBJ2-1): SQTIHQWPATLVQPVGSPLSLECTVEGTSNPNLYWYRQAAGRGLQLLFYSVGIGQISSEVPQNLSASRPQDRQFILSSKKLLLSDSGFYLCAWSSIGTRSYNEQFFGPGTRLTVL.

This clone was counted a few times. The rearrangement uses TRBV6-1 and TRBJ2-5; D perhaps matches TRBD1 (5 bases). Trimming stripped 2 bases from V and 5 bases from J, with 12 bases between. Germline V CDR1 and CDR2: MNHNS, SASEGT. This CDR3 contains 14 residues. CDR3 amino acids: CASSESQGYETQYF. The CDR3 DNA sequence: TGTGCCAGCAGTGAAAGCCAGGGTTATGAGACCCAGTACTTC.

The chain uses TRBV5-1 and TRBJ2-2; D remains unclear. CDR1 SGHRS and CDR2 YFSETQ come from the germline V gene. The V end lost 0 bases, the J end lost 0 bases, and 6 bases lay between the germline ends. The CDR3 runs 15 residues. The CDR3 reads CASSLDYPNTGELFF. As DNA, the CDR3 is TGCGCCAGCAGCTTGGACTATCCGAACACCGGGGAGCTGTTTTTT.

V gene TRBV7-3 combines with J gene TRBJ2-4; TRBD2 might be the D (5 bases). CDR3 length equals 13 residues. V lost 5 bases, J lost 9 bases, and 14 bases lay in between. CDR1 and CDR2 from the germline V gene are SGHTA and FQGTGA. CDR3 amino acids: CASSPETGGIQYF. The CDR3 DNA follows: TGTGCCAGCAGCCCCGAGACTGGAGGCATTCAGTACTTC.

This chain connects TRBV5-1 to TRBJ1-3, with TRBD1 as a possible D gene (5 bases). Germline CDR1 reads SGHRS; CDR2 reads YFSETQ. The CDR3 length is 14 residues. V gave up 1 base and J gave up 2 bases, with 7 bases separating them. The CDR3 loop is CASSLLGAGNTIYF. The CDR3 coding sequence is TGCGCCAGCAGCTTGTTAGGGGCTGGAAACACCATATATTTT.

The V gene is TRBV25-1, the J gene TRBJ1-5; TRBD1 is a possible D gene (5 bases). The V gene lost 2 bases and the J gene lost 6 bases, with 14 bases spanning the gap. CDR3 size: 15 residues. Germline-derived CDR1 and CDR2 are MGHDK and SYGVNS. The CDR3 sequence: CASSEGGDFSQPQHF. CDR3 sequence (DNA): TGTGCCAGCAGTGAAGGGGGGGACTTTAGTCAGCCCCAGCATTTT.

The genes are TRBV27 and TRBJ2-1; tentatively, D is TRBD2 (6 bases). The CDR3 covers 15 residues. The germline CDR1 and CDR2 sequences are MNHEY and SMNVEV (reference sequence). Trimming cost V 1 base and J 9 bases, with 16 bases left between them. CDR3 residues: CASSLFRDSPPEQFF. The CDR3 DNA is TGTGCCAGCAGTTTATTCAGGGACTCTCCACCTGAGCAGTTCTTC.

The chain recombines TRBV2 with TRBJ1-2, with D unclear. V was trimmed by 8 bases and J by 6 bases, leaving 13 bases between them. Per the germline V gene, CDR1 is SNHLY and CDR2 is FYNNEI. The CDR3 loop spans 12 amino acids. The CDR3 loop is CASGIWGDGYTF. In DNA, the CDR3 is TGTGCCAGCGGGATCTGGGGAGATGGCTACACCTTC.

V usage is TRBV5-4 and J usage is TRBJ2-1; 10 nucleotides line up with TRBD2. The V gene's germline CDR1 is SGHNT and CDR2 YYREEE (reference sequence). CDR3 length equals 16 residues. V gave up 4 bases and J gave up 9 bases; unmatched junction bases: 13. The CDR3 reads CASSTASAGGWVEQFF. The CDR3 nucleotides read TGTGCCAGCAGCACCGCCTCAGCGGGGGGGTGGGTTGAGCAGTTCTTC.

The chain uses TRBV27 and TRBJ2-1, with D uncertain. Looked up from germline, CDR1 is MNHEY and CDR2 is SMNVEV (reference sequence). The CDR3 contains 11 residues. Trimming removed 4 bases at V and 9 bases at J, with 7 bases between. Here the CDR3 DNA reads TGTGCCAGCAGTTCCTATGGTGAGCAGTTCTTC. Residues: CASSSYGEQFF.

The V and J genes are TRBV6-1 and TRBJ1-2, with 9 bases aligning to TRBD1. With 2 bases clipped from V and 7 bases from J, the junction kept 5 bases outside the gene matches. Germline V lookup: CDR1 MNHNS, CDR2 SASEGT. This CDR3 is 14 amino acids long. CDR3 DNA sequence: TGTGCCAGCAGTGAATATGGGACAGGGTCTGGCTACACCTTC. It encodes CASSEYGTGSGYTF.

V is TRBV29-1 and J is TRBJ1-1, with D uncertain. Germline V gene sequence: CDR1 SQVTM, CDR2 ANQGSEA. With 6 bases removed from V and 0 bases from J, the gap between germline ends came to 14 bases. The CDR3 has 14 amino acids. The CDR3 loop reads CSVRARLVNTEAFF. CDR3 sequence (DNA): TGCAGCGTGAGGGCCCGCCTAGTGAACACTGAAGCTTTCTTT.

V and J are TRBV5-1 and TRBJ2-1; no definite D call. V was cut by 4 bases and J by 2 bases, with 13 bases left in between. Looked up from germline, CDR1 is SGHRS and CDR2 is YFSETQ. This CDR3 region has 15 residues. CDR3 sequence: CASSQTVDPYNEQFF. The CDR3 DNA sequence: TGCGCCAGCAGCCAAACAGTAGACCCCTACAATGAGCAGTTCTTC.

There are a few counts of this clone. The chain joins TRBV7-2 to TRBJ1-5; D not certain. The V gene's germline CDR1 is SGHTA and CDR2 FQGNSA. CDR3 length: 12 amino acids. V shed 3 bases and J shed 6 bases, with 6 bases lying between them. In DNA form, the CDR3 reads TGTGCCAGCAGCTTTGATATTCAGCCCCAGCATTTT. Residues: CASSFDIQPQHF.

This clone showed up just once. The rearrangement joins TRBV6-1 to TRBJ2-5, with 8 bases lining up with TRBD1. Germline values: CDR1 MNHNS, CDR2 SASEGT. CDR3 length: 14 amino acids. With 6 bases clipped from V and 3 bases from J, the junction kept 6 bases outside the gene matches. CDR3 protein: CASSFRGREETQYF. The DNA for the CDR3 is TGTGCCAGCAGCTTCAGGGGGCGTGAAGAGACCCAGTACTTC.

The V call is TRBV29-1, the J call TRBJ2-5, with 14 bases that match TRBD2. J gave up 4 bases and V 4 bases, and 2 bases lay outside the gene matches. From germline, CDR1 is SQVTM and CDR2 ANQGSEA. This CDR3 contains 14 residues. The chain's CDR3 is CSVGLAGGPETQYF. In DNA, the CDR3 is TGCAGCGTTGGACTAGCGGGGGGGCCAGAGACCCAGTACTTC.

This clone was recorded once. V usage is TRBV19 and J usage is TRBJ1-2; D not resolved. This CDR3 has 14 amino acids. V lost 7 bases, J lost 4 bases, and 16 bases lay in between. CDR1 LNHDA and CDR2 SQIVND come from the germline V gene (reference sequence). The CDR3 loop reads CASNPTGGGYGYTF. The CDR3 nucleotides read TGTGCCAGTAACCCAACGGGAGGCGGCTATGGCTACACCTTC.

The CDR3 is CATSSPGGGSEGYTF. CDR3 bases: TGTGCCACCAGCAGCCCGGGGGGTGGCTCGGAGGGCTACACCTTC. This chain connects TRBV15 to TRBJ1-2; weak D call: TRBD1 (5 bases). Germline lookup yields CDR1 LNHNV and CDR2 YYDKDF (reference sequence). The CDR3 has 15 residues. V was cut by 3 bases and J by 8 bases, with 19 bases left in between. The full variable domain, rest sourced from reference TRBV15 and TRBJ1-2, is DAMVIQNPRYQVTQFGKPVTLSCSQTLNHNVMYWYQQKSSQAPKLLFHYYDKDFNNEADTPDNFQSRRPNTSFCFLDIRSPGLGDTAMYLCATSSPGGGSEGYTFGSGTRLTVV.

The chain recombines TRBV18 with TRBJ1-5; 7 bases map to TRBD1. The J segment lost 1 base and the V segment lost 3 bases, leaving 3 bases of the junction unmatched. The CDR3 runs to 15 residues. The V gene's germline CDR1 is KGHSH and CDR2 LQKENI. In DNA form, the CDR3 reads TGTGCCAGCTCACCTCCAGGGGGGAGCAATCAGCCCCAGCATTTT. This gives the protein CASSPPGGSNQPQHF.

In DNA form, the CDR3 reads TGTGCCAGCAGTGAACTTAGCGCTAGACTCACCGGGGAGCTGTTTTTT. Translating gives CASSELSARLTGELFF. The V call is TRBV6-1, the J call TRBJ2-2, with TRBD2 as a possible D gene (5 bases). This CDR3 spans 16 amino acids. Trimming stripped 2 bases from V and 4 bases from J, with 14 bases between. Looked up from germline, CDR1 is MNHNS and CDR2 is SASEGT.

The chain is built from TRBV5-4 and TRBJ1-2, with TRBD1 matching 7 bases. J gave up 3 bases and V 2 bases, and 7 bases lay outside the gene matches. CDR3 length equals 15 residues. Germline V gene data show CDR1 as SGHNT and CDR2 as YYREEE (reference sequence). CDR3 coding DNA: TGTGCCAGCAGCTTACAGGGGAGGGAAGACTATGGCTACACCTTC. It encodes CASSLQGREDYGYTF. Together with reference TRBV5-4 and TRBJ1-2, the CDR3 gives the full variable domain: ETGVTQSPTHLIKTRGQQVTLRCSSQSGHNTVSWYQQALGQGPQFIFQYYREEENGRGNFPPRFSGLQFPNYSSELNVNALELDDSALYLCASSLQGREDYGYTFGSGTRLTVV.

The V and J genes are TRBV25-1 and TRBJ2-7; D gene unclear. Germline loops: CDR1 MGHDK, CDR2 SYGVNS. The CDR3 contains 14 residues. Trimming removed 1 base at V and 0 bases at J, with 7 bases between. The CDR3 reads CASSEWSYSYEQYF. CDR3 coding DNA: TGTGCCAGCAGTGAATGGTCCTACTCCTACGAGCAGTACTTC.

The rearrangement uses TRBV29-1 and TRBJ2-1; 7 nucleotides line up with TRBD2. CDR3 length: 14 amino acids. CDR1 and CDR2 (germline): SQVTM, ANQGSEA. V lost 8 bases and J lost 0; bases outside the gene matches: 7. The CDR3 loop is CSTSGRLSYNEQFF. The CDR3 region has the DNA TGCAGCACATCCGGGAGGCTCTCCTACAATGAGCAGTTCTTC.